The 27 T cell receptor beta chains listed next were all sequenced from one sample in a study of blood T cell repertoires in COVID-19. The table came from immunoSEQ multiplex PCR; TCRdb's copy has only in-frame clones and leaves some out. The table records some 260,000 clones, around 83% of them present only once. Specimen: peripheral blood. These receptors were obtained from an elderly man with acute or convalescent COVID-19.

The chain has TRBV24-1 and TRBJ1-1, with D perhaps TRBD1 (5 bases). There are 13 residues in the CDR3. CDR1 is KGHDR and CDR2 is SFDVKD in the germline V gene. V was clipped by 7 bases and J by 8 bases, with 16 bases between them. Here the CDR3 reads CATSREGLREAFF. The CDR3 DNA is TGTGCCACCAGCAGGGAGGGACTCAGGGAAGCTTTCTTT.

CDR3 in amino acids: CASSHPGLKAYNEQFF. In DNA form, the CDR3 reads TGTGCCAGCAGCCACCCGGGACTCAAAGCCTACAATGAGCAGTTCTTC. The J gene is TRBJ2-1, the V gene TRBV14; D might be TRBD2 (6 bases). The CDR3 consists of 16 residues. V gave up 3 bases and J gave up 2 bases, with 14 bases separating them. Germline V lookup: CDR1 SGHDN, CDR2 FVKESK.

The V call is TRBV4-1, the J call TRBJ2-7; a possible D gene is TRBD1 (6 bases). V dropped 1 base and J dropped 6 bases, with 13 bases sitting between them. This CDR3 is 14 amino acids long. Germline assignment: CDR1 MGHRA and CDR2 YSYEKL. Here the CDR3 DNA reads TGCGCCAGCAGCCAAGTGGACAGTATGGGCGAGCAGTACTTC. Amino acids: CASSQVDSMGEQYF.

The sample holds a few counts of this clone. The sample contains more than one DNA sequence encoding this CDR3. The chain uses TRBV7-9 and TRBJ2-7; a weak D match, TRBD2 (5 bases). The germline V and J ends were trimmed by 1 base and 5 bases, with 6 bases remaining between them. The V gene's germline CDR1 is SEHNR and CDR2 FQNEAQ (reference sequence). This CDR3 region has 12 residues. The CDR3, as DNA: TGTGCCAGCAGCTTAGGGGGAGACGAGCAGTACTTC. As protein: CASSLGGDEQYF.

The rearrangement links TRBV7-8 to TRBJ1-5; D may be TRBD1 (5 bases). The CDR3 is made up of 12 amino acids. The V end lost 5 bases, the J end lost 4 bases, and 6 bases lay between the germline ends. CDR1 is SGHVS, CDR2 FQNEAQ, per germline. CDR3: CASSPGNQPQHF. CDR3 coding DNA: TGTGCCAGCAGCCCAGGGAATCAGCCCCAGCATTTT.

The chain has TRBV27 and TRBJ1-2; tentative D call: TRBD1 (5 bases). Germline V gene data show CDR1 as MNHEY and CDR2 as SMNVEV (reference sequence). With 4 bases removed from V and 5 bases from J, the gap between germline ends came to 14 bases. The CDR3 runs 14 residues. Here the CDR3 DNA reads TGTGCCAGCAGTTGGGCGGGGCCCCTGTATGGCTACACCTTC. Protein: CASSWAGPLYGYTF.

This chain connects TRBV6-4 to TRBJ2-3; maybe TRBD1 (6 bases). From germline, CDR1 is MRHNA and CDR2 SNTAGT. Trimming took off 2 bases at V and 2 bases at J, with 17 bases between the two ends. The CDR3 sequence is 17 residues long. CDR3 in amino acids: CASSDPRGETHTDTQYF. The CDR3 region has the DNA TGTGCCAGCAGTGACCCCAGGGGAGAGACTCACACAGATACGCAGTATTTT.

This clone occurred a few times. The rearrangement uses TRBV6-5 and TRBJ2-5; D gene uncertain. The germline gives CDR1 MNHEY, CDR2 SVGAGI. Trimming left V 6 bases short and J 2 bases short, with 10 bases between. The CDR3 runs to 13 residues. The CDR3: CASSLQKQETQYF. CDR3 sequence (DNA): TGTGCCAGCAGCCTCCAGAAGCAAGAGACCCAGTACTTC.

This sequence joins TRBV5-1 and TRBJ2-4, with 9 bases lining up with TRBD1. Per the germline V gene, CDR1 is SGHRS and CDR2 is YFSETQ. CDR3 length equals 15 residues. The V and J ends lost 2 bases and 6 bases, in that order; junction bases with no gene match: 6. In DNA, the CDR3 is TGCGCCAGCAGCTTATGGACAGGGGAGGGAAACATTCAGTACTTC. Its protein product is CASSLWTGEGNIQYF.

The V gene is TRBV5-1, the J gene TRBJ2-1, with 15 bases fitting TRBD2. V lost 3 bases and J lost 4; bases outside the gene matches: 5. CDR1 is SGHRS and CDR2 is YFSETQ in the germline V gene. The CDR3 is 17 amino acids. The CDR3 region is CASSSGLAGGRYNEQFF. CDR3 nucleotides: TGCGCCAGCAGCTCCGGACTAGCGGGGGGGCGATACAATGAGCAGTTCTTC. Full variable domain (remainder filled in from reference TRBV5-1 and TRBJ2-1): KAGVTQTPRYLIKTRGQQVTLSCSPISGHRSVSWYQQTPGQGLQFLFEYFSETQRNKGNFPGRFSGRQFSNSRSEMNVSTLELGDSALYLCASSSGLAGGRYNEQFFGPGTRLTVL.

The chain carries TRBV11-2 and TRBJ1-1, with a tentative D call TRBD1 (6 bases). V was pared by 6 bases and J by 7 bases, with 24 bases between. The length of the CDR3 is 16 residues. CDR1 and CDR2 (germline): SGHAT, FQNNGV. This CDR3 reads CASRPGSGARSIEAFF. DNA of the CDR3: TGTGCCAGCAGACCGGGGTCAGGGGCGAGATCCATTGAAGCTTTCTTT.

V gene TRBV19 combines with J gene TRBJ2-7; the D gene is possibly TRBD1 (6 bases). The CDR3 runs to 14 residues. CDR1 is LNHDA and CDR2 is SQIVND in the germline V gene (reference sequence). V was cut by 3 bases and J by 0 bases, with 9 bases left in between. Written as DNA, the CDR3 is TGTGCCAGTAGTATCCGGACAGACTCCTACGAGCAGTACTTC. It translates to CASSIRTDSYEQYF.

V usage is TRBV7-9 and J usage is TRBJ2-3, with no clear D. The V and J ends lost 0 bases and 2 bases respectively, with 9 bases between them. The CDR3 covers 15 residues. Germline V gene lookup returns CDR1 SEHNR and CDR2 FQNEAQ (reference sequence). The CDR3 DNA sequence: TGTGCCAGCAGCTTAGCTGTTTCTACCACAGATACGCAGTATTTT. This gives the protein CASSLAVSTTDTQYF. The entire variable domain, with the rest obtained from reference TRBV7-9 and TRBJ2-3, is as follows: DTGVSQNPRHKITKRGQNVTFRCDPISEHNRLYWYRQTLGQGPEFLTYFQNEAQLEKSRLLSDRFSAERPKGSFSTLEIQRTEQGDSAMYLCASSLAVSTTDTQYFGPGTRLTVL.

V usage is TRBV28 and J usage is TRBJ1-2; D not resolved. Trimming stripped 4 bases from V and 3 bases from J, with 9 bases between. CDR1 and CDR2 from the germline V gene are MDHEN and SYDVKM. CDR3 length equals 13 residues. CDR3 region: CASSSPIDYGYTF. The CDR3 DNA is TGTGCCAGCAGTTCCCCGATAGACTATGGCTACACCTTC.

The gene calls are TRBV2 and TRBJ2-2; 14 positions match TRBD2. Trimming cost V 5 bases and J 7 bases; bases outside gene matches: 9. CDR1 SNHLY and CDR2 FYNNEI come from the germline V gene. The CDR3 sequence is 17 residues long. CDR3 sequence reads: CASSPGLAGVKDGELFF. Here the CDR3 DNA reads TGTGCCAGCAGTCCGGGACTAGCGGGAGTAAAGGACGGGGAGCTGTTTTTT. Full variable domain (outside the CDR3, taken from reference TRBV2 and TRBJ2-2): EPEVTQTPSHQVTQMGQEVILRCVPISNHLYFYWYRQILGQKVEFLVSFYNNEISEKSEIFDDQFSVERPDGSNFTLKIRSTKLEDSAMYFCASSPGLAGVKDGELFFGEGSRLTVL.

This clone was picked up a small number of times. This chain links TRBV2 with TRBJ1-1, with 7 bases fitting TRBD1. Germline CDR1 and CDR2: SNHLY and FYNNEI. The CDR3 has 14 amino acids. V lost 0 bases, J lost 11 bases, and 9 bases stayed unmatched. CDR3 bases: TGTGCCAGCAGTGAAGCGCTTCGACAGGGCCACGCTTTCTTT. Translation gives CASSEALRQGHAFF.

This sequence joins TRBV27 and TRBJ2-2; TRBD1 is a possible D gene (5 bases). Germline lookup yields CDR1 MNHEY and CDR2 SMNVEV (reference sequence). This CDR3 has 16 residues. V was trimmed by 5 bases and J by 4 bases, leaving 17 bases between them. The CDR3 DNA follows: TGTGCCAGCAGTCCGACATGGGGCAGGGTCACCGGGGAGCTGTTTTTT. Translating gives CASSPTWGRVTGELFF.

V is TRBV3-1 (or the pseudogene TRBV3-2) and J is TRBJ2-7; 14 nucleotides match TRBD2. Germline V gene data show CDR1 as LGHDT and CDR2 as YNNKEL (reference sequence). With V trimmed by 1 base and J by 0 bases, 5 bases remained unmatched. The length of the CDR3 is 18 residues. CDR3 DNA sequence: TGTGCCAGCAGCCAAGTCGGGACTAGCGGGAGACACTCCTACGAGCAGTACTTC. Encoded protein: CASSQVGTSGRHSYEQYF.

V gene TRBV6-5 combines with J gene TRBJ2-7; TRBD1 agrees at 9 bases. The germline gives CDR1 MNHEY, CDR2 SVGAGI. Trimming removed 2 bases from V and 7 bases from J; junction bases left unmatched: 6. CDR3 length equals 14 residues. CDR3 nucleotide sequence: TGTGCCAGCAGTTACCTAGGGACAGGGCGTGAGCAGTACTTC. As protein: CASSYLGTGREQYF.

This chain connects TRBV11-2 to TRBJ1-6; perhaps TRBD1 as D (6 bases). Germline CDR1 reads SGHAT; CDR2 reads FQNNGV. V was pared by 2 bases and J by 7 bases, with 18 bases between. The CDR3 runs to 17 residues. CDR3: CASSLWGGFRGNSPLHF. In nucleotides, the CDR3 is TGTGCCAGCAGCTTATGGGGGGGCTTTAGAGGAAATTCACCCCTCCACTTT.

V is TRBV7-9 and J is TRBJ1-1; 9 positions match TRBD1. V was clipped by 8 bases and J by 1 base; unmatched bases: 2. CDR3 size: 13 residues. The germline gives CDR1 SEHNR, CDR2 FQNEAQ (reference sequence). The CDR3, as DNA: TGTGCCAGCGGGACAGGGTGGAACACTGAAGCTTTCTTT. Protein product: CASGTGWNTEAFF. Filled out from reference TRBV7-9 and TRBJ1-1, the complete variable domain reads DTGVSQNPRHKITKRGQNVTFRCDPISEHNRLYWYRQTLGQGPEFLTYFQNEAQLEKSRLLSDRFSAERPKGSFSTLEIQRTEQGDSAMYLCASGTGWNTEAFFGQGTRLTVV.

This clone was counted between two and nine times. One junction end disagrees with the germline gene, perhaps due to a read error. The chain links TRBV28 to TRBJ2-1; TRBD1 agrees at 8 bases. Germline-derived CDR1 and CDR2 are MDHEN and SYDVKM. The CDR3 is 11 amino acids. CDR3: CASTWRTGTVF. The CDR3 DNA follows: TGTGCCAGCACCTGGAGGACAGGGACTGTCTTC.

This clone was seen only once. The chain is built from TRBV7-9 and TRBJ2-3; no definite D call. Between the trimmed V and J ends, which lost 0 bases and 5 bases, there was a span of 21 bases. This CDR3 has 18 amino acids. CDR1 and CDR2 from the germline V gene are SEHNR and FQNEAQ (reference sequence). CDR3 nucleotides: TGTGCCAGCAGCTTAGCCGCGATGTCTGGATTAGCAGTAGATACGCAGTATTTT. Residues: CASSLAAMSGLAVDTQYF.

V is TRBV2 and J is TRBJ1-1; 7 bases map to TRBD1. V lost 5 bases and J lost 1; bases outside the gene matches: 4. CDR3 length: 14 residues. The germline V gene encodes CDR1 SNHLY and CDR2 FYNNEI. The DNA for the CDR3 is TGTGCCAGCAGTTCCGGGACAGCGAACACTGAAGCTTTCTTT. It specifies CASSSGTANTEAFF.

V gene TRBV20-1 combines with J gene TRBJ1-2, with D perhaps matching TRBD1 (6 bases). Germline CDR1 DFQATT, CDR2 SNEGSKA (reference sequence). There are 14 residues in the CDR3. V shed 3 bases and J shed 4 bases, with 15 bases lying between them. CDR3 in amino acids: CSASTGGAGYGYTF. DNA for the CDR3: TGCAGTGCTAGTACGGGGGGCGCAGGCTATGGCTACACCTTC.

The V gene is TRBV5-1, the J gene TRBJ1-1, with D possibly matching TRBD1 (5 bases). The germline V gene encodes CDR1 SGHRS and CDR2 YFSETQ. V lost 1 base and J 5 bases, leaving 12 bases between the germline ends. The CDR3 is 14 amino acids. CDR3 coding DNA: TGCGCCAGCAGCTTGCTCGGGAGGGGAACTGAAGCTTTCTTT. Amino acids: CASSLLGRGTEAFF.

The chain carries TRBV6-5 and TRBJ1-2; TRBD1 is a possible D gene (6 bases). The CDR3 length is 14 residues. V lost 5 bases, J lost 4 bases, and 14 bases lay in between. In germline, CDR1 is MNHEY, CDR2 SVGAGI. CDR3 DNA: TGTGCCAGCAGTCCCGACAGGATCTTCTATGGCTACACCTTC. Translation gives CASSPDRIFYGYTF.